A selection of T cell receptor beta chains follows, all from one sample in a study of T cell responses to AZD1222 COVID-19 vaccine. Sequencing used immunoSEQ multiplex PCR; TCRdb keeps in-frame clones, though not all of them. This repertoire shows 120,000 or so clones, 70% to 85% found once; its top ten account for roughly a quarter. Sequences were derived from peripheral blood, sampled 28 days after the second AZD1222 dose. These TCRs come from an adult who received the AZD1222 COVID-19 vaccine. The CDR3 runs from the conserved cysteine through the conserved F or W. A D gene is named only where the DNA matches it firmly. Not every row has a clone size; where given, it reads once, few, many or a size class.

size: .
D: .
V: TRBV9
J: TRBJ1-6
CDR3: CASSVDSKAVLHF
DNA: TGTGCCAGCAGCGTAGACAGCAAAGCAGTCCTCCACTTT

size: .
D: .
V: TRBV9
J: TRBJ1-1
CDR3: CASSVATGGNKNTEAFF
DNA: TGTGCCAGCAGCGTAGCTACGGGGGGGAACAAGAACACTGAAGCTTTCTTT

size: .
D: .
V: TRBV30
J: TRBJ2-6
CDR3: CACPRPTLSNVLTF
DNA: TGCGCCTGCCCAAGGCCCACGCTATCCAACGTCCTGACTTTC

size: .
D: .
V: TRBV2
J: TRBJ1-4
CDR3: CASSEAGFNEKLFF
DNA: TGTGCCAGCAGTGAAGCGGGTTTTAATGAAAAACTGTTTTTT

size: .
D: .
V: TRBV9
J: TRBJ1-3
CDR3: CASSRPLGVDNSGNTIYF
DNA: TGTGCCAGCAGCAGACCATTAGGGGTTGACAACTCTGGAAACACCATATATTTT

size: .
D: TRBD2
V: TRBV5-1
J: TRBJ2-5
CDR3: CASPSASGGAGQETQYF
DNA: TGCGCCAGCCCGTCGGCTAGCGGGGGGGCGGGGCAAGAGACCCAGTACTTC

size: .
D: TRBD1
V: TRBV4-3
J: TRBJ1-2
CDR3: CASSQVPTGEGYTF
DNA: TGCGCCAGCAGCCAAGTTCCGACAGGGGAGGGCTACACCTTC

size: .
D: TRBD1
V: TRBV5-1
J: TRBJ1-1
CDR3: CASRQQGATNLNTEAFF
DNA: TGCGCCAGCAGACAACAGGGGGCGACGAATCTGAACACTGAAGCTTTCTTT

size: .
D: TRBD1
V: TRBV18
J: TRBJ1-2
CDR3: CASSPGQGRSGYTF
DNA: TGTGCCAGCTCACCAGGACAGGGGAGGAGTGGCTACACCTTC

size: .
D: .
V: TRBV5-5
J: TRBJ1-1
CDR3: CASSLGRGYGNTEAFF
DNA: TGTGCCAGCAGCTTGGGGAGGGGGTATGGGAACACTGAAGCTTTCTTT

size: .
D: .
V: TRBV2
J: TRBJ1-5
CDR3: CASSPGQYSNQPQHF
DNA: TGTGCCAGCAGCCCAGGACAGTACAGCAATCAGCCCCAGCATTTT

size: .
D: .
V: TRBV19
J: TRBJ1-4
CDR3: CASNFGGINEKLFF
DNA: TGTGCCAGCAATTTCGGGGGAATAAATGAAAAACTGTTTTTT

size: .
D: TRBD1
V: TRBV5-6
J: TRBJ1-4
CDR3: CASSGYGTGPEKLFF
DNA: TGTGCCAGCAGCGGCTACGGGACAGGTCCAGAAAAACTGTTTTTT

size: .
D: .
V: TRBV10-2
J: TRBJ1-1
CDR3: CASIGQGNTEAFF
DNA: TGCGCCAGCATAGGGCAGGGTAACACTGAAGCTTTCTTT

size: .
D: .
V: TRBV6-5
J: TRBJ2-6
CDR3: CASRSWSAGANVLTF
DNA: TGTGCCAGCAGGTCGTGGTCGGCTGGGGCCAACGTCCTGACTTTC

size: .
D: .
V: TRBV19
J: TRBJ2-2
CDR3: CASISLRGGEQNTGELFF
DNA: TGTGCCAGTATTTCATTACGAGGGGGGGAGCAGAACACCGGGGAGCTGTTTTTT

size: .
D: TRBD1
V: TRBV28
J: TRBJ2-3
CDR3: CASSRTGISTDTQYF
DNA: TGTGCCAGCAGCCGGACAGGGATTAGCACAGATACGCAGTATTTT

size: .
D: TRBD1
V: TRBV18
J: TRBJ1-5
CDR3: CASSDGQGMNQPQHF
DNA: TGTGCCAGCTCGGACGGACAGGGGATGAATCAGCCCCAGCATTTT

size: .
D: .
V: TRBV24-1
J: TRBJ1-1
CDR3: CATSDDDSTEAFF
DNA: TGTGCCACCAGTGATGACGACAGCACTGAAGCTTTCTTT

size: .
D: TRBD2
V: TRBV13
J: TRBJ2-3
CDR3: CASSLIRGDTDTQYF
DNA: TGTGCCAGCAGCTTGATCCGGGGGGACACAGATACGCAGTATTTT

size: .
D: TRBD1
V: TRBV27
J: TRBJ1-3
CDR3: CASGTGGSGNTIYF
DNA: TGTGCCAGCGGTACAGGGGGATCTGGAAACACCATATATTTT

size: .
D: .
V: TRBV7-9
J: TRBJ1-1
CDR3: CASSSAVGPARKAFF
DNA: TGTGCCAGCAGCTCCGCAGTCGGCCCAGCCAGGAAAGCTTTCTTT

size: .
D: .
V: TRBV7-9
J: TRBJ2-7
CDR3: CASSLGRGNDRVYF
DNA: TGTGCCAGCAGCTTAGGGCGGGGTAATGACAGGGTATACTTC

size: .
D: .
V: TRBV7-2
J: TRBJ1-3
CDR3: CASRQGYGNTIYF
DNA: TGTGCCAGTCGCCAGGGGTATGGAAACACCATATATTTT

size: .
D: .
V: TRBV6-6
J: TRBJ1-3
CDR3: CASRQKGGNTIYF
DNA: TGTGCCAGCAGGCAGAAAGGGGGAAACACCATATATTTT

size: .
D: TRBD2
V: TRBV7-2
J: TRBJ2-1
CDR3: CASSLFAGVYNEQFF
DNA: TGTGCCAGCAGCTTGTTTGCGGGGGTCTATAATGAGCAGTTCTTC

size: .
D: .
V: TRBV28
J: TRBJ2-2
CDR3: CASTLWGATGELFF
DNA: TGTGCCAGCACCTTATGGGGGGCCACCGGGGAGCTGTTTTTT

size: .
D: .
V: TRBV14
J: TRBJ1-2
CDR3: CASTQGGRPLNYGYTF
DNA: TGTGCCAGCACCCAAGGCGGCAGGCCGTTAAACTATGGCTACACCTTC

size: .
D: .
V: TRBV19
J: TRBJ1-5
CDR3: CASSPFLNSNQPQHF
DNA: TGTGCCAGTAGCCCCTTTCTTAACAGCAATCAGCCCCAGCATTTT

size: .
D: .
V: TRBV20-1
J: TRBJ1-5
CDR3: CSAGHLQPQHF
DNA: TGCAGTGCGGGACATCTACAGCCCCAGCATTTT

size: .
D: TRBD2
V: TRBV7-2
J: TRBJ2-5
CDR3: CASSRGWGGQETQYF
DNA: TGTGCCAGCAGCCGCGGTTGGGGAGGGCAAGAGACCCAGTACTTC

size: .
D: .
V: TRBV4-1
J: TRBJ1-2
CDR3: CASSQDRTNYGYTF
DNA: TGCGCCAGCAGCCAAGATAGGACTAACTATGGCTACACCTTC

size: .
D: .
V: TRBV3-1/TRBV3-2
J: TRBJ2-1
CDR3: CASSQVGLASNEQFF
DNA: TGTGCCAGCAGCCAAGTGGGGCTAGCGTCAAATGAGCAGTTCTTC

size: .
D: .
V: TRBV10-3
J: TRBJ1-2
CDR3: CAISNSGDRGDGYTF
DNA: TGTGCCATCAGTAATTCGGGGGATCGGGGGGATGGCTACACCTTC

size: .
D: TRBD2
V: TRBV11-2
J: TRBJ2-7
CDR3: CASSTTPTTSGGAGEQYF
DNA: TGTGCCAGCAGCACGACACCGACCACTAGCGGGGGGGCGGGTGAGCAGTACTTC

size: once
D: .
V: TRBV7-2
J: TRBJ1-6
CDR3: CASSPGRFNSPLHF
DNA: TGTGCCAGCAGCCCCGGACGGTTTAATTCACCCCTCCACTTT

size: .
D: .
V: TRBV5-4
J: TRBJ1-3
CDR3: CASSVGTSRNTIYF
DNA: TGTGCCAGCAGCGTCGGGACAAGCAGAAACACCATATATTTT

size: .
D: .
V: TRBV6-5
J: TRBJ1-4
CDR3: CASSRDSNEKLFF
DNA: TGTGCCAGCAGTCGGGACTCTAATGAAAAACTGTTTTTT

size: once
D: TRBD2
V: TRBV28
J: TRBJ2-5
CDR3: CASSLTRGGVTQYF
DNA: TGTGCCAGCAGTTTAACCCGGGGGGGTGTGACCCAGTACTTC

size: .
D: TRBD2
V: TRBV19
J: TRBJ2-5
CDR3: CASSRERTSGETQYF
DNA: TGTGCCAGTAGTAGAGAAAGGACTAGCGGAGAGACCCAGTACTTC

size: .
D: .
V: TRBV7-3
J: TRBJ2-3
CDR3: CASSFGSPGDTQYF
DNA: TGTGCCAGCAGTTTTGGATCCCCGGGGGATACGCAGTATTTT

size: .
D: .
V: TRBV4-1
J: TRBJ2-3
CDR3: CASSQVGGGRIDTQYF
DNA: TGCGCCAGCAGCCAAGTTGGTGGGGGGAGAATAGATACGCAGTATTTT

size: few
D: TRBD1
V: TRBV6-2/TRBV6-3
J: TRBJ2-7
CDR3: CASSRDRGISYEQYF
DNA: TGTGCCAGCAGTCGCGACAGGGGGATCTCCTACGAGCAGTACTTC

size: .
D: TRBD1
V: TRBV28
J: TRBJ1-6
CDR3: CASSLMGQSLPLHF
DNA: TGTGCCAGCAGTTTAATGGGACAGTCCCTACCCCTCCACTTT